This T cell receptor (beta chain) came from a study of shared clonotypes between healthy human individuals. Turning to this clone: Antigen: not known.

Trimming pared 1 base from V and 11 bases from J, leaving 12 bases between. This CDR3 region has 12 residues. Germline loops: CDR1 SGHDT, CDR2 YYEEEE. Each sample came from a Caucasian adult donor living in Nashville, Tennessee. An even split of each subset's genomic DNA across several immunoSEQ plates was performed. Sequencing used immunoSEQ multiplex PCR; TCRdb keeps in-frame clones, though not all of them. The sample carries under 1,900,000 clones, around 98.5% recorded once. Study-level findings and limits: A limitation of the genetic and exposure-history diversity represented arose from few donors.

The source of this sequence is a man aged 30 to 45 in good health. The sequenced sample was naive CD4+ T cells sorted from blood. Subset indicated: CD45RA+ positively selected. The chain carries TRBV5-6 and TRBJ1-1, with D hard to call. The CDR3 nucleotides read TGTGCCAGCAGCTTGTCGAAGAGGGTCGCTTTCTTT. The encoded protein is CASSLSKRVAFF.